This TCR beta chain is from a study of T cell responses to AZD1222 COVID-19 vaccine. The repertoire was sequenced with immunoSEQ multiplex PCR; TCRdb's copy has only in-frame clones and lacks some. The sample includes roughly 130,000 clones, 92% of them seen just once. Findings and caveats of the study: Clonal diversity may have been underestimated in mostly white British donors. The study identified only five to seven AZD1222 recipients as seropositive at baseline. Increased Spike-specific TCR breadth and depth were observed after two AZD1222 doses.

CDR3 length equals 15 residues. CDR1 is LGHNA, CDR2 YSLEER, per germline. Germline trimming cut 0 bases from V and 4 bases from J; bases unmatched to any gene: 3. Concerning this clone: Antigen unknown.

The receptor comes from an adult in good health. V is TRBV4-3 and J is TRBJ2-1; 7 nucleotides align to TRBD1. This material consisted of peripheral blood, taken on day 0 of AZD1222 vaccination. CDR3 in DNA: TGCGCCAGCAGCCAAGACGGGACAGATTACAATGAGCAGTTCTTC. The encoded protein is CASSQDGTDYNEQFF.